Following are 16 T cell receptor beta chains from one sample sequenced in a study of cytomegalovirus exposure and HLA in healthy donors. Clones were sequenced by immunoSEQ multiplex PCR, and TCRdb holds only the in-frame ones, with some missing. In the table there are under 300,000 clones, approximately 83% of which are singletons. The specimen was PBMCs. The receptors were sampled from a woman younger than 30 in good health and CMV-seronegative.

The J gene is TRBJ2-3, the V gene TRBV11-3; 7 bases line up with TRBD1. This CDR3 comprises 15 residues. J lost 2 bases, V lost 6 bases, and 8 bases had no gene match. The germline V gene encodes CDR1 SGHNT and CDR2 YENEEA. Here the CDR3 DNA reads TGTGCCAGCAGAAGGGGGACAGCAGCCACAGATACGCAGTATTTT. Protein: CASRRGTAATDTQYF.

This sequence joins TRBV29-1 and TRBJ2-5; 11 bases are a match to TRBD1. Germline CDR1 SQVTM, CDR2 ANQGSEA. The junction had 4 bases not matched to a gene; V was cut back by 6 bases and J by 4 bases. The CDR3 has 13 amino acids. DNA for the CDR3: TGCAGCGTCCTCGGACAGGGGGCAGAGACCCAGTACTTC. Translating it yields CSVLGQGAETQYF.

The V call is TRBV5-4, the J call TRBJ1-1, with TRBD1 matching over 7 bases. CDR3 length: 14 amino acids. V lost 1 base and J lost 9; bases outside the gene matches: 9. From germline, CDR1 is SGHNT and CDR2 YYREEE (reference sequence). CDR3 coding DNA: TGTGCCAGCAGCTTGTCTCTACCGACAGGGCAAGCTTTCTTT. It codes for CASSLSLPTGQAFF.

CDR3: CASSAGVGEEKLFF. The CDR3 DNA reads TGTGCCAGCAGCGCAGGGGTCGGAGAGGAAAAACTGTTTTTT. V gene TRBV11-2 combines with J gene TRBJ1-4, with D maybe TRBD1 (6 bases). Trimming cost V 5 bases and J 8 bases, with 15 bases left between them. This CDR3 region has 14 residues. CDR1 and CDR2 (germline): SGHAT, FQNNGV.

The chain is built from TRBV28 and TRBJ1-1; D might be TRBD1 (5 bases). From germline, CDR1 is MDHEN and CDR2 SYDVKM. The CDR3 sequence is 15 residues long. With 5 bases removed from V and 0 bases from J, the gap between germline ends came to 13 bases. CDR3 in DNA: TGTGCCAGCAGTCCCCAGGAGGGGATGAACACTGAAGCTTTCTTT. This gives the protein CASSPQEGMNTEAFF. The complete variable domain, with remaining parts taken from reference TRBV28 and TRBJ1-1, reads DVKVTQSSRYLVKRTGEKVFLECVQDMDHENMFWYRQDPGLGLRLIYFSYDVKMKEKGDIPEGYSVSREKKERFSLILESASTNQTSMYLCASSPQEGMNTEAFFGQGTRLTVV.

The table lists this clone with a count of one. The chain links TRBV29-1 to TRBJ2-6; 8 positions match TRBD1. This CDR3 spans 17 amino acids. CDR1 and CDR2 from the germline V gene are SQVTM and ANQGSEA. V lost 7 bases and J lost 0; bases outside the gene matches: 11. The CDR3 nucleotides are TGCAGCGCCGGAGGGACAGGCTCTAGCTCTGGGGCCAACGTCCTGACTTTC. Translation: CSAGGTGSSSGANVLTF.

This chain connects TRBV9 to TRBJ1-3; 10 bases fit TRBD1. The CDR3 has 15 residues. Germline assignment: CDR1 SGDLS and CDR2 YYNGEE. V lost 5 bases, J lost 2 bases, and 4 bases stayed unmatched. The CDR3 loop is CASRPGQGAGNTIYF. The CDR3 DNA follows: TGTGCCAGCAGACCCGGACAGGGGGCTGGAAACACCATATATTTT.

The J gene is TRBJ2-5, the V gene TRBV5-1; 8 positions match TRBD1. V was pared by 5 bases and J by 5 bases, with 17 bases of the junction left unmatched. The germline V gene encodes CDR1 SGHRS and CDR2 YFSETQ. CDR3 size: 17 residues. The CDR3 DNA is TGCGCCAGCAGAAGGACAGGGTCAGTAAAAGGGCGGGAGACCCAGTACTTC. Translated, it gives CASRRTGSVKGRETQYF.

The chain is built from TRBV11-2 and TRBJ2-7; TRBD2 matches at 14 bases. The CDR3 totals 19 residues. The trim removed 5 bases at V and 3 bases at J, leaving 15 bases unmatched. Looked up from germline, CDR1 is SGHAT and CDR2 is FQNNGV. CDR3 in amino acids: CASSPLWGLAGVLRYEQYF. In DNA, the CDR3 is TGTGCCAGCAGCCCGCTTTGGGGACTAGCGGGAGTATTACGCTACGAGCAGTACTTC.

The chain joins TRBV19 to TRBJ2-7; TRBD1 matches 7 bases. From germline, CDR1 is LNHDA and CDR2 SQIVND (reference sequence). The CDR3 has 17 residues. V gave up 6 bases and J gave up 0 bases; unmatched junction bases: 14. Here the CDR3 reads CASRPGQTPTGSYEQYF. The CDR3 DNA reads as TGTGCCAGTAGGCCGGGACAGACCCCCACGGGCTCCTACGAGCAGTACTTC.

The rearrangement joins TRBV2 to TRBJ1-2, with unresolved D. V lost 4 bases and J lost 7, with 13 bases in between. This CDR3 is 13 amino acids long. Per germline, CDR1 SNHLY and CDR2 FYNNEI. The CDR3 DNA reads TGTGCCAGCAGTGGAGGGCATCAGCGTGGCTACACCTTC. Translation: CASSGGHQRGYTF.

The V and J genes are TRBV27 and TRBJ1-3, with 8 bases matching TRBD1. With V trimmed by 3 bases and J by 2 bases, 0 bases remained unmatched. This CDR3 comprises 14 residues. Germline CDR1 MNHEY, CDR2 SMNVEV (reference sequence). As DNA, the CDR3 is TGTGCCAGCAGTTTGACAGGGGCTGGAAACACCATATATTTT. Its translation is CASSLTGAGNTIYF.

CDR3 region: CASSESTGNEQFF. The CDR3, as DNA: TGCGCCAGCAGTGAGTCGACAGGGAATGAGCAGTTCTTC. The chain joins TRBV10-1 to TRBJ2-1, with 7 bases that match TRBD1. In germline, CDR1 is WNHNN, CDR2 SYGVQD (reference sequence). V lost 0 bases and J lost 7; bases outside the gene matches: 0. The length of the CDR3 is 13 residues.

This chain joins TRBV29-1 and TRBJ1-1; no clear D. Looked up from germline, CDR1 is SQVTM and CDR2 is ANQGSEA. The CDR3 spans 16 residues. Trimming removed 7 bases at V and 1 base at J, with 22 bases between. CDR3 sequence reads: CSDLPTGGTPNTEAFF. The CDR3 DNA sequence: TGCAGCGACCTTCCTACTGGCGGCACTCCGAACACTGAAGCTTTCTTT.

The chain links TRBV10-1 to TRBJ2-7, with 7 bases identical to TRBD1. The germline gives CDR1 WNHNN, CDR2 SYGVQD (reference sequence). CDR3 length: 16 amino acids. V was clipped by 3 bases and J by 0 bases; unmatched bases: 8. For the CDR3, the DNA is TGCGCCAGCAGTGATCTTACTAGGACAGGCTCCTACGAGCAGTACTTC. Amino acid sequence: CASSDLTRTGSYEQYF.

This chain uses TRBV4-1 with TRBJ2-5, with 11 bases fitting TRBD1. Trimming removed 4 bases from V and 4 bases from J; junction bases left unmatched: 11. Germline V lookup: CDR1 MGHRA, CDR2 YSYEKL. This CDR3 has 17 residues. CDR3 loop: CASSPEGQGVLGETQYF. The CDR3 DNA follows: TGCGCCAGCAGCCCGGAGGGACAGGGGGTTTTGGGAGAGACCCAGTACTTC.